One and the same sample provided the 31 T cell receptor beta chains below, sequenced in a study of beta chain features in type 1 diabetes. Study-wide results and caveats: Type 1 diabetes patients showed a moderate but significant shortening of TCRB CDR3s in all four CD4+ subsets.

No antigen is known for these receptors. The study reverse transcribed the entire isolated RNA, so it sequenced expressed TCRB transcripts. Profiling relied on immunoSEQ multiplex PCR, and the TCRdb table lists in-frame clones only, not all of them. This table holds 150,000 to 200,000 clones, 8.5% to 10% found once. The sequenced sample was central memory CD4+ T cells from blood. These receptor sequences come from a woman aged 30 to 39 with type 1 diabetes.

The V call is TRBV5-1, the J call TRBJ2-5, with 8 nucleotides matching TRBD1. Near its end, the DNA agrees better with TRBJ2-7, so the J call may be wrong. CDR3 length: 12 residues. Germline CDR1 and CDR2: SGHRS and YFSETQ. The CDR3 DNA follows: TGCGCCAGCAGCCTCAGGGGGCTCGAGCAGTACTTC. It codes for CASSLRGLEQYF.

For the CDR3, the DNA is TGTGCCAGCAGCCGACAGGGGGGAGTAGAGACCCAGTACTTC. Amino acids: CASSRQGGVETQYF. The V and J genes are TRBV11-3 and TRBJ2-5; TRBD1 agrees at 9 bases. With 5 bases clipped from V and 4 bases from J, the junction kept 5 bases outside the gene matches. This CDR3 is built from 14 residues. Looked up from germline, CDR1 is SGHNT and CDR2 is YENEEA.

The chain has TRBV30 and TRBJ1-3; D not resolved. V dropped 3 bases and J dropped 0 bases, with 21 bases sitting between them. The CDR3 totals 18 residues. Germline V gene data show CDR1 as GTSNPN and CDR2 as SVGIG (reference sequence). CDR3 bases: TGTGCCTGGAGACGCCCGCCCCAGACACCATACTCTGGAAACACCATATATTTT. It is translated as CAWRRPPQTPYSGNTIYF.

J is TRBJ2-3 and V is TRBV5-4, with 11 bases lining up with TRBD2. This CDR3 comprises 16 residues. CDR1 SGHNT and CDR2 YYREEE come from the germline V gene (reference sequence). V dropped 1 base and J dropped 3; count of bases not matched to a gene: 4. The CDR3 bases are TGTGCCAGCAGCTTGTTCCTAGCGGGAGGTACAGATACGCAGTATTTT. Residues: CASSLFLAGGTDTQYF.

The sample holds a few counts of this clone. J is TRBJ1-2 and V is TRBV12-5; 9 nucleotides line up with TRBD1. Germline V gives CDR1 LGHNT, CDR2 FRNRAP. The CDR3 is made up of 13 amino acids. The ends lost 5 bases at V and 2 bases at J; junction bases unmatched: 0. The CDR3: CASGGTGNYGYTF. The CDR3, as DNA: TGTGCTAGTGGTGGGACAGGGAACTATGGCTACACCTTC.

The sample holds a few counts of this clone. This rearrangement joins TRBV28 to TRBJ1-4; maybe TRBD1 (5 bases). In germline, CDR1 is MDHEN, CDR2 SYDVKM. The length of the CDR3 is 13 residues. With 5 bases removed from V and 6 bases from J, the gap between germline ends came to 10 bases. The CDR3 sequence is CASSTQGYEKLFF. The CDR3 DNA sequence: TGTGCCAGCAGTACCCAGGGCTATGAAAAACTGTTTTTT.

The chain combines TRBV28 with TRBJ1-5, with D possibly matching TRBD1 (6 bases). The CDR3 has 14 amino acids. The germline V gene encodes CDR1 MDHEN and CDR2 SYDVKM. Trimming cost V 7 bases and J 3 bases, with 13 bases left between them. The CDR3 DNA sequence: TGTGCCAGCACCGGCCACAGGGACAATCAGCCCCAGCATTTT. It translates to CASTGHRDNQPQHF.

This chain links TRBV7-9 with TRBJ2-3; 10 bases are shared with TRBD2. This CDR3 is built from 17 residues. V shed 2 bases and J 5 bases; nucleotides not matched to a gene: 10. Germline CDR1 reads SEHNR; CDR2 reads FQNEAQ (reference sequence). The CDR3: CASSLRPRTSGRDTQYF. CDR3 DNA: TGTGCCAGCAGCTTACGACCACGGACTAGCGGTAGAGATACGCAGTATTTT. The full variable domain, its missing parts supplied by reference TRBV7-9 and TRBJ2-3, is DTGVSQNPRHKITKRGQNVTFRCDPISEHNRLYWYRQTLGQGPEFLTYFQNEAQLEKSRLLSDRFSAERPKGSFSTLEIQRTEQGDSAMYLCASSLRPRTSGRDTQYFGPGTRLTVL.

This clone was found a few times. The gene calls are TRBV6-5 and TRBJ1-1; 7 bases map to TRBD1. V shed 6 bases and J 1 base; nucleotides not matched to a gene: 5. This CDR3 has 14 amino acids. CDR1 is MNHEY, CDR2 SVGAGI, per germline. The CDR3 region has the DNA TGTGCCAGCAGGGGACAGTCCCAGAACACTGAAGCTTTCTTT. Its protein product is CASRGQSQNTEAFF.

The genes are TRBV18 and TRBJ1-2; 7 positions agree with TRBD1. With V trimmed by 0 bases and J by 5 bases, 0 bases remained unmatched. The CDR3 covers 13 residues. Germline CDR1 and CDR2: KGHSH and LQKENI. The CDR3 DNA follows: TGTGCCAGCTCACCACCGACAGGGTATGGCTACACCTTC. This gives the protein CASSPPTGYGYTF.

The chain employs TRBV6-6 and TRBJ2-4; D uncertain. Trimming cost V 7 bases and J 2 bases, with 9 bases left between them. Germline V gives CDR1 MNHNY, CDR2 SVGAGI (reference sequence). The CDR3 has 13 residues. CDR3: CASTGLTKNIQYF. CDR3 bases: TGTGCCAGCACCGGGTTAACCAAAAACATTCAGTACTTC.

This clone occurred many times. J is TRBJ2-1 and V is TRBV10-3, with 7 bases aligning to TRBD2. The germline gives CDR1 ENHRY, CDR2 SYGVKD. CDR3 length: 13 residues. The V segment lost 7 bases and the J segment 4 bases; nucleotides outside the gene matches: 4. As DNA, the CDR3 is TGTGCCATCAAGGGACTACTATACAATGAGCAGTTCTTC. Residues: CAIKGLLYNEQFF.

The chain combines TRBV28 with TRBJ2-7; weak D call: TRBD2 (5 bases). The CDR3 is 11 residues long. CDR1 is MDHEN and CDR2 is SYDVKM in the germline V gene. Trimming removed 6 bases from V and 6 bases from J, with 9 bases in between. CDR3 in DNA: TGTGCCAGCAGCGGAGGTCTCGAGCAGTACTTC. Translation gives CASSGGLEQYF.

This clone came up a few times. This rearrangement joins TRBV29-1 to TRBJ2-5; TRBD1 matches at 11 bases. Germline V CDR1 and CDR2: SQVTM, ANQGSEA. After removal of 7 bases from V and 2 bases from J, the junction contained 9 bases not matched to a gene. This CDR3 is built from 15 residues. The CDR3 sequence is CSARTGGASQETQYF. The CDR3 DNA reads TGCAGCGCTCGGACAGGGGGCGCGAGTCAAGAGACCCAGTACTTC.

In its sample, this clone was seen a few times. The V and J genes are TRBV11-2 and TRBJ2-7, with D maybe TRBD1 (6 bases). In germline, CDR1 is SGHAT, CDR2 FQNNGV. V was pared by 5 bases and J by 0 bases, with 14 bases between. The CDR3 length is 15 residues. Written as DNA, the CDR3 is TGTGCCAGCAGCCCCCAGACAGGTAGCTCCTACGAGCAGTACTTC. This codes for CASSPQTGSSYEQYF.

The rearrangement joins TRBV6-5 to TRBJ2-2; TRBD2 is a possible D gene (5 bases). Trimming stripped 7 bases from V and 5 bases from J, with 8 bases between. The germline gives CDR1 MNHEY, CDR2 SVGAGI. The CDR3 consists of 12 residues. The CDR3 loop is CASTPGTGELFF. CDR3 nucleotides: TGTGCCAGCACCCCGGGGACCGGGGAGCTGTTTTTT.

V gene TRBV5-4 combines with J gene TRBJ1-2; possible D gene TRBD1, 5 bases. The CDR3 length is 15 residues. Trimming shortened V by 4 bases and J by 5 bases, and 18 bases separated the two germline ends. Germline assignment: CDR1 SGHNT and CDR2 YYREEE (reference sequence). The CDR3 protein is CASSPGGREAYGYTF. The CDR3 coding sequence is TGTGCCAGCAGCCCAGGTGGCAGGGAGGCTTATGGCTACACCTTC. Full variable domain (outside the CDR3, taken from reference TRBV5-4 and TRBJ1-2): ETGVTQSPTHLIKTRGQQVTLRCSSQSGHNTVSWYQQALGQGPQFIFQYYREEENGRGNFPPRFSGLQFPNYSSELNVNALELDDSALYLCASSPGGREAYGYTFGSGTRLTVV.

The V gene is TRBV7-6, the J gene TRBJ1-1; possibly TRBD1 for D (6 bases). V shed 1 base and J shed 8 bases, with 11 bases lying between them. CDR3 size: 13 residues. Germline-derived CDR1 and CDR2 are SGHVS and FNYEAQ. This CDR3 reads CASSLVRGDEAFF. The CDR3 DNA sequence: TGTGCCAGCAGCTTAGTCAGGGGAGACGAAGCTTTCTTT. Complete variable domain (other parts from reference TRBV7-6 and TRBJ1-1): GAGVSQSPRYKVTKRGQDVALRCDPISGHVSLYWYRQALGQGPEFLTYFNYEAQQDKSGLPNDRFSAERPEGSISTLTIQRTEQRDSAMYRCASSLVRGDEAFFGQGTRLTVV.

CDR3 in DNA: TGTGCCAGCTCGCCTATGACAGGGGGCGACCAGCCCCAGCATTTT. Translation gives CASSPMTGGDQPQHF. The chain recombines TRBV18 with TRBJ1-5, with 10 bases that match TRBD1. The junction had 9 bases not matched to a gene; V was cut back by 6 bases and J by 7 bases. Germline assignment: CDR1 KGHSH and CDR2 LQKENI. This CDR3 is built from 15 residues.

This clone was counted only a few times. This chain uses TRBV11-2 with TRBJ2-7; maybe TRBD2 (6 bases). This CDR3 has 12 residues. Trimming took 5 bases from V and 2 from J, leaving 7 bases between them. CDR1 is SGHAT, CDR2 FQNNGV, per germline. CDR3 sequence: CASSPGAYEQYF. The CDR3 DNA reads as TGTGCCAGCAGCCCGGGGGCCTACGAGCAGTACTTC.

This clone was recorded a few times. This rearrangement joins TRBV7-2 to TRBJ1-5, with D unresolved. CDR1 and CDR2 (germline): SGHTA, FQGNSA. Trimming stripped 2 bases from V and 3 bases from J, with 11 bases between. The CDR3 runs to 15 residues. In DNA form, the CDR3 reads TGTGCCAGCAGCTTAACCGGGTCTGACAATCAGCCCCAGCATTTT. Protein: CASSLTGSDNQPQHF.

This clone has just a few counts. The rearrangement uses TRBV10-3 and TRBJ2-1; 10 nucleotides align to TRBD2. The CDR3 consists of 15 residues. Per germline, CDR1 ENHRY and CDR2 SYGVKD. V shed 4 bases and J 4 bases; nucleotides not matched to a gene: 4. The CDR3 region has the DNA TGTGCCATCAGTGGGACTAGCGGTGGGTACAATGAGCAGTTCTTC. As protein: CAISGTSGGYNEQFF.

This rearrangement joins TRBV6-1 to TRBJ2-7, with D possibly being TRBD2 (5 bases). CDR3 size: 14 residues. From germline, CDR1 is MNHNS and CDR2 SASEGT. Deletions cut 6 bases from V and 0 bases from J, with 12 bases between. Here the CDR3 DNA reads TGTGCCAGCAGGTCCAGAGGAGGCTCCTACGAGCAGTACTTC. This sequence encodes CASRSRGGSYEQYF.

This clone was observed a handful of times. V is TRBV2 and J is TRBJ1-2; D gene unclear. Trimming removed 6 bases from V and 2 bases from J, with 10 bases in between. The CDR3 has 13 residues. Looked up from germline, CDR1 is SNHLY and CDR2 is FYNNEI. Here the CDR3 DNA reads TGTGCCAGCAGCCCTGACAAGAACTATGGCTACACCTTC. Amino acids: CASSPDKNYGYTF.

A few counts support this clone. The genes are TRBV27 and TRBJ1-5; 7 nucleotides line up with TRBD1. CDR1 MNHEY and CDR2 SMNVEV come from the germline V gene (reference sequence). The length of the CDR3 is 14 residues. Germline trimming cut 3 bases from V and 9 bases from J; bases unmatched to any gene: 8. This CDR3 is CASSLTGTASPQHF. CDR3 sequence (DNA): TGTGCCAGCAGTTTGACCGGGACAGCCTCGCCCCAGCATTTT.

The rearrangement links TRBV30 to TRBJ2-1; no reliable D call. The CDR3 extends over 14 amino acids. The germline V and J ends were trimmed by 3 bases and 4 bases, with 13 bases remaining between them. CDR1 is GTSNPN, CDR2 SVGIG, per germline (reference sequence). CDR3 DNA: TGTGCCTGGAGCCCTGCGGCGGCATACAATGAGCAGTTCTTC. Residues: CAWSPAAAYNEQFF.

This clone was recorded a few times. The V and J genes are TRBV11-2 and TRBJ2-7; D remains unclear. The CDR3 consists of 11 residues. The V gene lost 5 bases and the J gene lost 5 bases, with 7 bases spanning the gap. In germline, CDR1 is SGHAT, CDR2 FQNNGV. The CDR3 spells CASSVANEQYF. The CDR3 DNA sequence: TGTGCCAGCAGCGTAGCTAACGAGCAGTACTTC.

The genes are TRBV6-6 and TRBJ2-1; weak D call: TRBD1 (6 bases). The CDR3 is 13 residues long. The V end was cut by 8 bases, the J end by 4 bases, with 12 bases between. Germline CDR1 MNHNY, CDR2 SVGAGI (reference sequence). The chain's CDR3 is CASQTGLYNEQFF. CDR3 bases: TGTGCCAGCCAAACAGGGCTTTACAATGAGCAGTTCTTC.

This chain joins TRBV2 and TRBJ2-2; tentatively, D is TRBD1 (6 bases). Germline V gene sequence: CDR1 SNHLY, CDR2 FYNNEI. The CDR3 is 15 amino acids. V was trimmed by 5 bases and J by 4 bases, leaving 14 bases between them. The CDR3 DNA follows: TGTGCCAGCAGTACACAGGGTTCTAGCACCGGGGAGCTGTTTTTT. Protein: CASSTQGSSTGELFF.

This clone was seen more than once but under ten times. The chain is built from TRBV11-2 and TRBJ2-5; D unclear. Germline V gene data show CDR1 as SGHAT and CDR2 as FQNNGV. The CDR3 runs 13 residues. Trimming cost V 5 bases and J 7 bases, with 14 bases left between them. The CDR3 protein is CASSPGQLGTQYF. In nucleotides, the CDR3 is TGTGCCAGCAGCCCAGGCCAGCTTGGGACCCAGTACTTC.

The table lists this clone with a few counts. V is TRBV9 and J is TRBJ2-1, with TRBD2 identical over 13 bases. Germline CDR1 and CDR2: SGDLS and YYNGEE. V was pared by 5 bases and J by 10 bases, with 9 bases of the junction left unmatched. The CDR3 has 15 residues. CDR3 DNA sequence: TGTGCCAGCAGAGAAGGGACTAGCGGGACGGGGGAGCAGTTCTTC. It codes for CASREGTSGTGEQFF.